This TCR beta chain was obtained from a study of T cell responses to AZD1222 COVID-19 vaccine. General study results and limits: Only a handful of people who got AZD1222 tested seropositive at baseline.

The V and J ends lost 5 bases and 7 bases, in that order; junction bases with no gene match: 7. The length of the CDR3 is 15 residues. Germline V gene lookup returns CDR1 SEHNR and CDR2 FQNEAQ (reference sequence). Only in-frame clones appear in the TCRdb table, and some are missing; sequencing was by immunoSEQ multiplex PCR. This table holds more than 140,000 clones, 80% to 95% found once. Regarding this clone: Antigen unknown.

The sample here was peripheral blood, taken on day 0 of MenACWY control vaccination. This TCR was recovered from an adult in good health. J is TRBJ1-4 and V is TRBV7-9; 10 bases fit TRBD1. The CDR3 coding sequence is TGTGCCAGCAGCCAGCGACAGGGGGCCGGTGAAAAACTGTTTTTT. It encodes CASSQRQGAGEKLFF.